This TCR beta chain was found in a study of cytomegalovirus exposure and HLA in healthy donors. General observations from the study: In a later analysis, common viral pathogens appeared linked to several of the most significant clusters. It was only CMV serostatus that was available as immune exposure information.

Germline CDR1 and CDR2: MDHEN and SYDVKM. V shed 6 bases and J 0 bases; nucleotides not matched to a gene: 8. The CDR3 extends over 16 amino acids. Primers for the PCR totalled 60 Vbeta and 13 Jbeta. The protocol was immunoSEQ multiplex PCR, while the TCRdb copy is restricted to in-frame clones and leaves out a portion. The sample comprises approximately 150,000 clones, 66% of which are singletons, and roughly 6% rests with the top ten. A few counts support this clone. No antigen is known for it. This sample also contains other DNA sequences that code for the same CDR3. Although they were nominally healthy when sampled, donors likely had unrecorded immune exposures.

This chain connects TRBV28 to TRBJ2-1, with TRBD1 matching 7 bases. The receptor comes from a woman aged 60-70 years in good health and CMV-seronegative. The specimen was PBMCs. CDR3 in amino acids: CASSQGGRSSYNEQFF. CDR3 coding DNA: TGTGCCAGCAGCCAAGGGGGCAGGAGCTCCTACAATGAGCAGTTCTTC.